This T cell receptor beta chain came from a study of identical twins. Findings and caveats of the study: Compared with unrelated sharing, twin-shared out-of-frame alpha sequences had more low-probability sequences.

This clonotype occurred many times. Its antigen is still unknown. One entry per CDR3 protein results from TCRdb running MiXCR on the 5' RACE reads. The sample lists 270,000 or so distinct CDR3 sequences; approximately 8.6% were seen once. The sample was also linked to a second study, of yellow fever vaccine responses in identical twins.

Sequencing used CD8+ T cells sorted from blood. The clonotype was recovered from a woman between 18 and 29 years old in good health.

The CDR3 DNA reads as TGTGCCAGCAGCTTTGAGGTGCCCCCGACCTCCTACAATGAGCAGTTCTTC. It translates to CASSFEVPPTSYNEQFF. This chain uses TRBV7-2 with TRBJ2-1; unclear D gene. The CDR3 sequence is 17 residues long. Germline V gene sequence: CDR1 SGHTA, CDR2 FQGNSA. V was cut by 3 bases and J by 0 bases, with 15 bases left in between.